Listed here is a single TCR beta chain. The V and J ends lost 5 bases and 2 bases respectively, with 13 bases between them. Germline lookup yields CDR1 SGHTA and CDR2 FQGNSA. The length of the CDR3 is 14 residues. The data originate from a study of blood T cell repertoires in COVID-19. Study background: COVID-19 samples collected from the United States, Italy and Spain covered acute and convalescent phases.

Produced via immunoSEQ multiplex PCR; TCRdb's table is partial and in-frame only. The table shows approximately 150,000 clones, with under 80% occurring only once. This sequence originates from a man between 60 and 75 years old with acute or convalescent COVID-19. The chain uses TRBV7-2 and TRBJ2-7; a possible D gene is TRBD1 (6 bases). The source material was peripheral blood. Here the CDR3 DNA reads TGTGCCAGCAGCCCCCGACAGGATACCTACGAGCAGTACTTC. Encoded protein: CASSPRQDTYEQYF. The full variable domain, in which reference TRBV7-2 and TRBJ2-7 provide the parts outside the CDR3, is GAGVSQSPSNKVTEKGKDVELRCDPISGHTALYWYRQSLGQGLEFLIYFQGNSAPDKSGLPSDRFSAERTGGSVSTLTIQRTQQEDSAVYLCASSPRQDTYEQYFGPGTRLTVT.